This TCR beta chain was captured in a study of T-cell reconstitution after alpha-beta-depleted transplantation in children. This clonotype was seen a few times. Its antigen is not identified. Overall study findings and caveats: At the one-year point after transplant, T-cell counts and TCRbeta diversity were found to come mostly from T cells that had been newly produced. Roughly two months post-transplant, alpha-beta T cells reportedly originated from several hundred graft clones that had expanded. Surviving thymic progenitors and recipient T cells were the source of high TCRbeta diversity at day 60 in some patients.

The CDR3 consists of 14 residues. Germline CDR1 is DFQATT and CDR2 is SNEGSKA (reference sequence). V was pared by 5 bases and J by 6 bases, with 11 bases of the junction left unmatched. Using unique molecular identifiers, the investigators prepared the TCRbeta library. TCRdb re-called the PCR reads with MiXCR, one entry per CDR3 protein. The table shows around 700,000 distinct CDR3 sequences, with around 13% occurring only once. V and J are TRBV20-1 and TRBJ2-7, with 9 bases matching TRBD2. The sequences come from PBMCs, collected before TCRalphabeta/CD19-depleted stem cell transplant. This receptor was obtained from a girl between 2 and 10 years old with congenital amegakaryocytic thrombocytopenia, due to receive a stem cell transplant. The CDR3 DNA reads TGCAGTGCTCCACTACACGCGGGAGGGGGCGAGCAGTACTTC. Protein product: CSAPLHAGGGEQYF.